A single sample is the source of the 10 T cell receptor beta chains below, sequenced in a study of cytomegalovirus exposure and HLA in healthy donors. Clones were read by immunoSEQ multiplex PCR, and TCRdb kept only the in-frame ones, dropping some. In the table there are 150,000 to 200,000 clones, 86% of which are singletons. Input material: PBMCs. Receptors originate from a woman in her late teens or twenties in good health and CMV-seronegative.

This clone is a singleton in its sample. CDR3 nucleotide sequence: TGCAGCGTCGGCGCGGGACGTATTAACTATGGCTACACCTTC. The encoded protein is CSVGAGRINYGYTF. The chain recombines TRBV29-1 with TRBJ1-2, with a tentative D call TRBD1 (5 bases). CDR1 is SQVTM and CDR2 is ANQGSEA in the germline V gene. V was clipped by 6 bases and J by 1 base, with 15 bases between them. The CDR3 length is 14 residues.

This chain's CDR3 is CASSAGQGSNQPQHF. The DNA for the CDR3 is TGTGCCAGCTCCGCGGGACAGGGTAGCAATCAGCCCCAGCATTTT. V is TRBV18 and J is TRBJ1-5, with TRBD1 identical over 9 bases. The CDR3 loop spans 15 amino acids. With 6 bases clipped from V and 0 bases from J, the junction kept 3 bases outside the gene matches. Germline CDR1 and CDR2: KGHSH and LQKENI.

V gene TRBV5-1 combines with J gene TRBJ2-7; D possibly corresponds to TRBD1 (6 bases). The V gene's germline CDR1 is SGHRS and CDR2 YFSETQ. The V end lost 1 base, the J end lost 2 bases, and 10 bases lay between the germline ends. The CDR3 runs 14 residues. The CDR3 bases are TGCGCCAGCAGCTTGACAGGGTTTCCCTACGAGCAGTACTTC. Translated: CASSLTGFPYEQYF.

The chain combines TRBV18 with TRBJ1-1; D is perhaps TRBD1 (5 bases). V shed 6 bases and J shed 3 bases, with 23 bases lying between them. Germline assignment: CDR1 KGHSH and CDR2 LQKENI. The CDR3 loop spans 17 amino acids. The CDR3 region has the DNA TGTGCCAGCTCCCAGACAGAATCCTCTCCTTTTTACACTGAAGCTTTCTTT. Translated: CASSQTESSPFYTEAFF. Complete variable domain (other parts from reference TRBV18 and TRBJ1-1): NAGVMQNPRHLVRRRGQEARLRCSPMKGHSHVYWYRQLPEEGLKFMVYLQKENIIDESGMPKERFSAEFPKEGPSILRIQQVVRGDSAAYFCASSQTESSPFYTEAFFGQGTRLTVV.

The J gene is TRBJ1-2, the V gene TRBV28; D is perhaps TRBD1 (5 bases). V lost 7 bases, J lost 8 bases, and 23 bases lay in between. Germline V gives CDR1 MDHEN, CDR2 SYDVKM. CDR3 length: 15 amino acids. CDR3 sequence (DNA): TGTGCCAGCATCCCGGGGGGTCCGCACTCGGAGGGCTACACCTTC. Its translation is CASIPGGPHSEGYTF.

The CDR3 DNA follows: TGCAGCGTTGATAGGGGGTACGAGCAGTACTTC. Protein product: CSVDRGYEQYF. This sequence joins TRBV29-1 and TRBJ2-7; tentatively, D is TRBD1 (6 bases). Germline lookup yields CDR1 SQVTM and CDR2 ANQGSEA. CDR3 length: 11 residues. V was clipped by 3 bases and J by 4 bases, with 7 bases between them.

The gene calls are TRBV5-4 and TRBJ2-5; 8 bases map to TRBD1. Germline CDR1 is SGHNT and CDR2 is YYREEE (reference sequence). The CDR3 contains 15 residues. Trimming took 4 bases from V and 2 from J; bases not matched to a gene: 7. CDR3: CASSTPGQGQETQYF. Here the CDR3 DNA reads TGTGCCAGCAGCACCCCTGGACAGGGACAAGAGACCCAGTACTTC. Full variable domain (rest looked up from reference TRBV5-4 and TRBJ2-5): ETGVTQSPTHLIKTRGQQVTLRCSSQSGHNTVSWYQQALGQGPQFIFQYYREEENGRGNFPPRFSGLQFPNYSSELNVNALELDDSALYLCASSTPGQGQETQYFGPGTRLLVL.

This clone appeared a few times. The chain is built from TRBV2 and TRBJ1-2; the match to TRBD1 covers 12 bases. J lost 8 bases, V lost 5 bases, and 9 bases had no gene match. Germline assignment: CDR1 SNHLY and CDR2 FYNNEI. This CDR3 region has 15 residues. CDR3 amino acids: CASSYTGTGGAGYTF. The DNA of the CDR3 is TGTGCCAGCAGTTACACCGGGACAGGGGGCGCGGGCTACACCTTC.

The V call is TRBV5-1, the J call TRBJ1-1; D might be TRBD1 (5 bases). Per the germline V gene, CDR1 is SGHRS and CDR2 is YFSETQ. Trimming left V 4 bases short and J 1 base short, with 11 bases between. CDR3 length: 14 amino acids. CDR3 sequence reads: CASSGGTANTEAFF. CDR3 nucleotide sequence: TGCGCCAGCAGCGGAGGGACGGCGAACACTGAAGCTTTCTTT.

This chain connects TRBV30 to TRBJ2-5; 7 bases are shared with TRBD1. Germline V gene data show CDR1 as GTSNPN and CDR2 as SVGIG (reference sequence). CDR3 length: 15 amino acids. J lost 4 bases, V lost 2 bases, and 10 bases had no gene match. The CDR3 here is CAWSYSDRELETQYF. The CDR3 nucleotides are TGTGCCTGGAGTTATTCTGACAGGGAATTAGAGACCCAGTACTTC.